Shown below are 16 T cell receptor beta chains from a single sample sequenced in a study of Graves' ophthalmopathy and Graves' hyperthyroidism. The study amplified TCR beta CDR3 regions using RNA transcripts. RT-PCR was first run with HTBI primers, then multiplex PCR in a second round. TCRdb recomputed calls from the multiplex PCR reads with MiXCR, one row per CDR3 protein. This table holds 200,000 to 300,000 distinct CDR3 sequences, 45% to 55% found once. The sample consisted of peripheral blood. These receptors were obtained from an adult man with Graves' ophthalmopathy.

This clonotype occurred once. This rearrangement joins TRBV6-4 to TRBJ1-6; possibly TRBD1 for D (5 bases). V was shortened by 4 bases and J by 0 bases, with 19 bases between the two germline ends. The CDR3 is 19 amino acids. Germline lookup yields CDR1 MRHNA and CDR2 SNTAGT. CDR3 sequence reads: CASSAPTRVESSYNSPLHF. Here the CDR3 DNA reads TGTGCCAGCAGTGCCCCGACCAGGGTGGAGAGCTCCTATAATTCACCCCTCCACTTT.

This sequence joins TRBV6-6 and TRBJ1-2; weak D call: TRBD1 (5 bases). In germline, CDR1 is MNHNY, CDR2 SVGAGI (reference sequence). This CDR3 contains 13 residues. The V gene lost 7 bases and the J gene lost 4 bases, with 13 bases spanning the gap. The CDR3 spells CASTLIQGYGYTF. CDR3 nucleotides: TGTGCCAGCACCCTAATCCAGGGCTATGGCTACACCTTC.

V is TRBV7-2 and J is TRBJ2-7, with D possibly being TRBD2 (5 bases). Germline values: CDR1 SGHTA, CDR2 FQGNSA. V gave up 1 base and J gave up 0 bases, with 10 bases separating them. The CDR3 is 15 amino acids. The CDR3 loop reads CASSLDLGDSYEQYF. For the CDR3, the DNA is TGTGCCAGCAGCTTAGATCTCGGGGACTCCTACGAGCAGTACTTC.

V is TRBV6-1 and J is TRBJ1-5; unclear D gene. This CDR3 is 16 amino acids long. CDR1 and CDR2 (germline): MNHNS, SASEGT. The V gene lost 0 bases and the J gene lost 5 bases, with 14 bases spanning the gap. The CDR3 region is CASSEAPSSGYQPQHF. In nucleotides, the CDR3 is TGTGCCAGCAGTGAAGCGCCGTCATCGGGTTATCAGCCCCAGCATTTT.

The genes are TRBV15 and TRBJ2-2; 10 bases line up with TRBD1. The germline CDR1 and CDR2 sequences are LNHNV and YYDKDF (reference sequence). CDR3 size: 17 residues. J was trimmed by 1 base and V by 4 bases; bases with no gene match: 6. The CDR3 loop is CATSMRQGAQNTGELFF. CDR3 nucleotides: TGTGCCACCAGCATGAGACAGGGGGCGCAGAACACCGGGGAGCTGTTTTTT.

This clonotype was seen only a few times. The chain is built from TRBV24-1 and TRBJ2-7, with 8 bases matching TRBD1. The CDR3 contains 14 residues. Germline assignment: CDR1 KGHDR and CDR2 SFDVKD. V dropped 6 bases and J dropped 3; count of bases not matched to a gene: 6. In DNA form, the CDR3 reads TGTGCCACCAGTCCCGGGACAGGCTACTACGAGCAGTACTTC. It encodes CATSPGTGYYEQYF.

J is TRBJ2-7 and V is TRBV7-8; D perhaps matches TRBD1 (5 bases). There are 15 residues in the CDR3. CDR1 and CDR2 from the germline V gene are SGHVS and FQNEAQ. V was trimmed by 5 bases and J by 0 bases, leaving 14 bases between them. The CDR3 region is CASSIDSESSYEQYF. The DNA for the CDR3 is TGTGCCAGCAGCATCGACAGTGAAAGCTCCTACGAGCAGTACTTC.

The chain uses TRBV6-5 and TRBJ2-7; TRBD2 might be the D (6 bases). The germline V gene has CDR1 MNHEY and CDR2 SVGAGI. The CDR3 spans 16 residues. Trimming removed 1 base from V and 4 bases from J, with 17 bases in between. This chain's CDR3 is CASSYLLGASVYEQYF. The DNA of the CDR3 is TGTGCCAGCAGTTACTTGCTCGGGGCTAGCGTGTACGAGCAGTACTTC.

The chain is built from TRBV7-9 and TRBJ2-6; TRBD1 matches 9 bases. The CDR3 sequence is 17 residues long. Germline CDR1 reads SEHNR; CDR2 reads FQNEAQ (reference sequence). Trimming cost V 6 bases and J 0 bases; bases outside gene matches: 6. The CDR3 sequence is CASSTGGGSSGANVLTF. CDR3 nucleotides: TGTGCCAGCAGTACAGGGGGCGGATCCTCTGGGGCCAACGTCCTGACTTTC.

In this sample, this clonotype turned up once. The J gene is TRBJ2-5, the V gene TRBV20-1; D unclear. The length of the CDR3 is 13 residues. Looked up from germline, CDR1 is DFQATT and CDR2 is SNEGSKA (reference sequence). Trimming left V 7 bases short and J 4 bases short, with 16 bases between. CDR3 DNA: TGCAGTGAGTGGGCCAGGAGTTCAGAGACCCAGTACTTC. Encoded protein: CSEWARSSETQYF.

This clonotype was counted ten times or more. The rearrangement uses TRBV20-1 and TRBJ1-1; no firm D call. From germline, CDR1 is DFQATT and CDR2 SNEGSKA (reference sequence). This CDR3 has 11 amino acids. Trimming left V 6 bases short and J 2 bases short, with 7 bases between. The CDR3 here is CSATINTEAFF. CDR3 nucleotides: TGCAGTGCCACAATTAACACTGAAGCTTTCTTT.

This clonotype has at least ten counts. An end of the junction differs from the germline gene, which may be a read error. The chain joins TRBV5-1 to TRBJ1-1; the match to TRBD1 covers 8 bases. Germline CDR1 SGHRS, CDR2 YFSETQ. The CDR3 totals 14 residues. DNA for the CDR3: TGTGCCAGCAGTTTAGGGACAGGGAACACTGAAGCTTTCTTT. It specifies CASSLGTGNTEAFF.

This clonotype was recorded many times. CDR3 amino acids: CSVEDDRLTMSYTF. Written as DNA, the CDR3 is TGCAGCGTTGAAGATGACAGGTTAACTATGAGCTACACCTTC. The chain is built from TRBV29-1 and TRBJ1-2; TRBD1 might be the D (6 bases). The CDR3 sequence is 14 residues long. V gave up 0 bases and J gave up 9 bases, with 17 bases separating them. Per the germline V gene, CDR1 is SQVTM and CDR2 is ANQGSEA. Together with reference TRBV29-1 and TRBJ1-2, the CDR3 gives the full variable domain: SAVISQKPSRDICQRGTSLTIQCQVDSQVTMMFWYRQQPGQSLTLIATANQGSEATYESGFVIDKFPISRPNLTFSTLTVSNMSPEDSSIYLCSVEDDRLTMSYTFGSGTRLTVV.

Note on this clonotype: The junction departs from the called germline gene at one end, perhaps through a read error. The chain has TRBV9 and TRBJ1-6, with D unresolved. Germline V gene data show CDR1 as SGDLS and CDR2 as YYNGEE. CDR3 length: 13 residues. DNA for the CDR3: TGCGCCAGCAGCCAAGGGAGTGGTAAACCCCTCCACTTT. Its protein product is CASSQGSGKPLHF.

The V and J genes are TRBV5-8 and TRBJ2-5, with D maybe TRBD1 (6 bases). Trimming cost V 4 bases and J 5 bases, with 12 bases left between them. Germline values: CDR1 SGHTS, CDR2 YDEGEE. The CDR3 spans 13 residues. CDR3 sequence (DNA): TGTGCCAGCAGCCAGGGGTTTCTGGAGACCCAGTACTTC. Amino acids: CASSQGFLETQYF. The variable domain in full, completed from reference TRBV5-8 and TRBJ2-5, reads EAGVTQSPTHLIKTRGQQATLRCSPISGHTSVYWYQQALGLGLQFLLWYDEGEERNRGNFPPRFSGRQFPNYSSELNVNALELEDSALYLCASSQGFLETQYFGPGTRLLVL.

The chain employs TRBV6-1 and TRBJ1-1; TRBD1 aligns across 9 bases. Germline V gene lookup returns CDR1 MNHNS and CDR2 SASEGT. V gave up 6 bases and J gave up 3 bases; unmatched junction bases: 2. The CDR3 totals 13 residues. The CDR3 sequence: CASRDRGDTEAFF. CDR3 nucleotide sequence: TGTGCCAGCAGGGACAGGGGTGACACTGAAGCTTTCTTT.